These 23 T cell receptor beta chains share one sample of origin, sequenced in a study of blood T cell repertoires in COVID-19. Some clones are missing from TCRdb's copy, which holds only in-frame ones; the method was immunoSEQ multiplex PCR. The table records some 270,000 clones, approximately 90% of them present only once. The sample taken for sequencing was PBMCs or T cells enriched from blood (not recorded which). All receptors come from a woman in her twenties or thirties with acute COVID-19.

The chain links TRBV7-2 to TRBJ2-1; maybe TRBD1 (6 bases). Trimming removed 5 bases at V and 4 bases at J, with 15 bases between. Germline V gene lookup returns CDR1 SGHTA and CDR2 FQGNSA. The CDR3 runs to 15 residues. The CDR3 DNA sequence: TGTGCCAGCAGCCCGAGGACAGATGGTTACAATGAGCAGTTCTTC. This codes for CASSPRTDGYNEQFF. Filled out from reference TRBV7-2 and TRBJ2-1, the complete variable domain reads GAGVSQSPSNKVTEKGKDVELRCDPISGHTALYWYRQSLGQGLEFLIYFQGNSAPDKSGLPSDRFSAERTGGSVSTLTIQRTQQEDSAVYLCASSPRTDGYNEQFFGPGTRLTVL.

This clone occurred a few times. The rearrangement uses TRBV11-1 and TRBJ2-2; weak D call: TRBD1 (5 bases). The CDR3 is 15 residues long. Looked up from germline, CDR1 is SGHAT and CDR2 is FQDESV (reference sequence). V lost 3 bases and J lost 5, with 13 bases in between. CDR3 region: CASSFPAGRTGELFF. The CDR3 DNA sequence: TGTGCCAGCAGCTTTCCGGCAGGGCGGACCGGGGAGCTGTTTTTT.

This chain connects TRBV18 to TRBJ1-2; possible D gene TRBD1, 6 bases. CDR1 and CDR2 from the germline V gene are KGHSH and LQKENI. There are 14 residues in the CDR3. V dropped 3 bases and J dropped 5 bases, with 13 bases sitting between them. The CDR3 is CASSPDLQGYGYTF. The CDR3, as DNA: TGTGCCAGCTCACCTGATTTACAGGGTTATGGCTACACCTTC.

The CDR3 nucleotides are TGTGCCAGCAGCCAGATTAGCGGGAGTGCGTGGAACGAGCAGTACTTC. Translated: CASSQISGSAWNEQYF. The genes are TRBV3-1 (or the pseudogene TRBV3-2) and TRBJ2-7; TRBD2 agrees at 9 bases. After removal of 3 bases from V and 5 bases from J, the junction contained 11 bases not matched to a gene. CDR3 length: 16 amino acids. The germline gives CDR1 LGHDT, CDR2 YNNKEL (reference sequence).

This clone was seen a single time. The V call is TRBV7-2, the J call TRBJ2-7; 9 nucleotides align to TRBD2. Germline CDR1 and CDR2: SGHTA and FQGNSA. J was trimmed by 3 bases and V by 2 bases; bases with no gene match: 11. There are 17 residues in the CDR3. This CDR3 reads CASSLQSGRSLVYEQYF. CDR3 bases: TGTGCCAGCAGCTTACAAAGCGGGAGGTCCCTGGTCTACGAGCAGTACTTC.

This chain uses TRBV4-3 with TRBJ2-7; 11 nucleotides align to TRBD1. V shed 6 bases, J shed 5 bases, and the junction held 12 bases outside the gene matches. Germline CDR1 LGHNA, CDR2 YSLEER. The CDR3 covers 16 residues. The CDR3 loop reads CASSLKPGQGVNEQYF. The CDR3 coding sequence is TGCGCCAGCAGTCTAAAACCGGGACAGGGGGTCAACGAGCAGTACTTC.

The DNA for the CDR3 is TGTGCCAGCAGTCCCGGGACAGGAAATACTGAAGCTTTCTTT. It codes for CASSPGTGNTEAFF. The rearrangement links TRBV28 to TRBJ1-1; 8 nucleotides line up with TRBD1. The CDR3 runs 14 residues. Germline trimming cut 5 bases from V and 5 bases from J; bases unmatched to any gene: 7. Germline V gene sequence: CDR1 MDHEN, CDR2 SYDVKM.

The chain recombines TRBV6-4 with TRBJ1-1; 8 bases are shared with TRBD1. Germline assignment: CDR1 MRHNA and CDR2 SNTAGT. The CDR3 loop spans 14 amino acids. J lost 2 bases, V lost 6 bases, and 5 bases had no gene match. CDR3: CASRPDRANTEAFF. The CDR3, as DNA: TGTGCCAGCAGACCGGACAGGGCCAACACTGAAGCTTTCTTT.

In this sample, this clone turned up once. V gene TRBV9 combines with J gene TRBJ2-3; D is possibly TRBD2 (5 bases). CDR1 is SGDLS, CDR2 YYNGEE, per germline. V lost 5 bases and J 0 bases, leaving 13 bases between the germline ends. This CDR3 has 15 amino acids. The CDR3 DNA sequence: TGTGCCAGCAGTTCGGGAATGCTAAGCACAGATACGCAGTATTTT. Its translation: CASSSGMLSTDTQYF.

V usage is TRBV7-2 and J usage is TRBJ1-6; D is perhaps TRBD1 (5 bases). Germline V lookup: CDR1 SGHTA, CDR2 FQGNSA. This CDR3 has 16 amino acids. Trimming removed 1 base at V and 5 bases at J, with 12 bases between. The CDR3 DNA reads TGTGCCAGCAGCTTAGGATTTCAGGGTGATAATTCACCCCTCCACTTT. As protein: CASSLGFQGDNSPLHF.

This chain connects TRBV5-1 to TRBJ2-7; 9 bases are shared with TRBD1. CDR3 length: 14 amino acids. V dropped 3 bases and J dropped 2; count of bases not matched to a gene: 3. Germline V gene sequence: CDR1 SGHRS, CDR2 YFSETQ. The CDR3 DNA follows: TGCGCCAGCAGCTCGGGACAGGGTCCCTACGAGCAGTACTTC. Translated, it gives CASSSGQGPYEQYF. The whole variable domain, remainder taken from reference TRBV5-1 and TRBJ2-7, is KAGVTQTPRYLIKTRGQQVTLSCSPISGHRSVSWYQQTPGQGLQFLFEYFSETQRNKGNFPGRFSGRQFSNSRSEMNVSTLELGDSALYLCASSSGQGPYEQYFGPGTRLTVT.

The chain has TRBV12-5 and TRBJ1-1; D unresolved. The CDR3 sequence is 13 residues long. Germline values: CDR1 LGHNT, CDR2 FRNRAP. The V end lost 6 bases, the J end lost 0 bases, and 8 bases lay between the germline ends. This chain's CDR3 is CASGLTVNTEAFF. CDR3 sequence (DNA): TGTGCTAGTGGCCTCACGGTGAACACTGAAGCTTTCTTT.

The V and J genes are TRBV5-1 and TRBJ2-3, with D unresolved. Trimming took 1 base from V and 2 from J, leaving 11 bases between them. The CDR3 spans 15 residues. Germline V CDR1 and CDR2: SGHRS, YFSETQ. CDR3 protein: CASSLLAGPTDTQYF. Here the CDR3 DNA reads TGCGCCAGCAGCTTGCTCGCAGGCCCCACAGATACGCAGTATTTT.

This clone was seen a single time. This chain links TRBV6-6 with TRBJ1-2; D not resolved. CDR3 size: 16 residues. The V and J ends lost 0 bases and 0 bases respectively, with 11 bases between them. CDR1 is MNHNY, CDR2 SVGAGI, per germline (reference sequence). The CDR3 sequence: CASSYSGSMTNYGYTF. In nucleotides, the CDR3 is TGTGCCAGCAGTTACTCGGGCAGCATGACTAACTATGGCTACACCTTC.

The chain has TRBV6-1 and TRBJ2-7; 7 bases align to TRBD1. With V trimmed by 3 bases and J by 3 bases, 5 bases remained unmatched. The CDR3 is 14 amino acids. CDR1 and CDR2 from the germline V gene are MNHNS and SASEGT. CDR3 amino acids: CASSDGTVNYEQYF. The CDR3 bases are TGTGCCAGCAGTGATGGGACAGTTAACTACGAGCAGTACTTC.

This chain uses TRBV30 with TRBJ2-1, with 8 bases matching TRBD2. This CDR3 contains 14 residues. CDR1 and CDR2 from the germline V gene are GTSNPN and SVGIG (reference sequence). With 4 bases clipped from V and 4 bases from J, the junction kept 6 bases outside the gene matches. CDR3 loop: CAWNCAGGYNEQFF. The DNA of the CDR3 is TGTGCCTGGAACTGTGCGGGAGGTTACAATGAGCAGTTCTTC. The full variable domain, in which reference TRBV30 and TRBJ2-1 provide the parts outside the CDR3, is SQTIHQWPATLVQPVGSPLSLECTVEGTSNPNLYWYRQAAGRGLQLLFYSVGIGQISSEVPQNLSASRPQDRQFILSSKKLLLSDSGFYLCAWNCAGGYNEQFFGPGTRLTVL.

The gene calls are TRBV10-3 and TRBJ1-5; no clear D gene. Trimming left V 2 bases short and J 2 bases short, with 13 bases between. Germline loops: CDR1 ENHRY, CDR2 SYGVKD. The length of the CDR3 is 16 residues. CDR3 region: CAISEVLSGGNQPQHF. The CDR3 bases are TGTGCCATCAGTGAGGTTCTTTCCGGGGGCAATCAGCCCCAGCATTTT.

V is TRBV7-9 and J is TRBJ2-7; 8 nucleotides match TRBD1. The germline V gene encodes CDR1 SEHNR and CDR2 FQNEAQ (reference sequence). V shed 2 bases and J 5 bases; nucleotides not matched to a gene: 2. CDR3 length equals 13 residues. Here the CDR3 DNA reads TGTGCCAGCAGCTTATGGACAGGGAACGAGCAGTACTTC. It encodes CASSLWTGNEQYF.

The chain recombines TRBV10-2 with TRBJ2-7, with a tentative D call TRBD2 (5 bases). The V gene lost 3 bases and the J gene lost 3 bases, with 9 bases spanning the gap. Germline loops: CDR1 WSHSY, CDR2 SAAADI. The CDR3 is made up of 13 amino acids. The CDR3 loop is CASSESGSYEQYF. DNA for the CDR3: TGCGCCAGCAGTGAATCGGGAAGCTACGAGCAGTACTTC.

The chain recombines TRBV14 with TRBJ2-2; TRBD1 matches at 10 bases. The CDR3 consists of 20 residues. Germline CDR1 SGHDN, CDR2 FVKESK. Trimming cost V 3 bases and J 1 base; bases outside gene matches: 14. The CDR3 nucleotides are TGTGCCAGCAGCCAGTTTTCTTGGACAGGGGGTCCCTGGAACACCGGGGAGCTGTTTTTT. Translating gives CASSQFSWTGGPWNTGELFF.

This rearrangement joins TRBV7-6 to TRBJ1-5; D is unclear. Germline assignment: CDR1 SGHVS and CDR2 FNYEAQ. V gave up 2 bases and J gave up 1 base, with 9 bases separating them. The CDR3 has 15 amino acids. CDR3 bases: TGTGCCAGCAGCTTATTTGGCGGGAGCAATCAGCCCCAGCATTTT. This codes for CASSLFGGSNQPQHF.

This chain links TRBV28 with TRBJ1-1, with a tentative D call TRBD1 (5 bases). The CDR3 covers 15 residues. Trimming cost V 6 bases and J 1 base, with 15 bases left between them. CDR1 MDHEN and CDR2 SYDVKM come from the germline V gene. CDR3 bases: TGTGCCAGCAGCTACCCCTGGGGCAAGAACACTGAAGCTTTCTTT. As protein: CASSYPWGKNTEAFF. Full variable domain (outside the CDR3, taken from reference TRBV28 and TRBJ1-1): DVKVTQSSRYLVKRTGEKVFLECVQDMDHENMFWYRQDPGLGLRLIYFSYDVKMKEKGDIPEGYSVSREKKERFSLILESASTNQTSMYLCASSYPWGKNTEAFFGQGTRLTVV.

This rearrangement joins TRBV15 to TRBJ1-5, with D possibly being TRBD1 (6 bases). This CDR3 has 16 residues. Germline V lookup: CDR1 LNHNV, CDR2 YYDKDF (reference sequence). Deletions cut 0 bases from V and 6 bases from J, with 15 bases between. CDR3 residues: CATSRDPEGESQPQHF. The CDR3 region has the DNA TGTGCCACCAGCAGAGATCCAGAGGGGGAGAGTCAGCCCCAGCATTTT.